Detailed here is one T cell receptor (beta chain). Its antigen is undetermined. CDR3 size: 17 residues. J was trimmed by 0 bases and V by 4 bases; bases with no gene match: 3. The germline CDR1 and CDR2 sequences are SGHVS and FQNEAQ. The data derive from a study of CD4 T cells in relation to SARS-CoV-2 and coronaviruses. CD4 enrichment then naive enrichment separated naive from memory CD4+ cells. Study-level points and caveats: Monoreactive clones expanded significantly more to SARS-CoV-2 than crossreactive clones did. Crossreactivity was assessed only for spike protein, not other viral proteins.

Assay: immunoSEQ multiplex PCR; the TCRdb copy retains only in-frame clones and omits some. The table has about 38,000 clones, around nine tenths seen once; the top ten hold roughly 10%. The sequenced material came from memory CD4+ T cells from PBMCs. This TCR was recovered from an adult with COVID-19. The chain carries TRBV7-8 and TRBJ2-6; 10 nucleotides align to TRBD1. This CDR3 reads CASSSGTGASGANVLTF. For the CDR3, the DNA is TGTGCCAGCAGCTCCGGGACAGGGGCCTCTGGGGCCAACGTCCTGACTTTC. Together with reference TRBV7-8 and TRBJ2-6, the CDR3 gives the full variable domain: GAGVSQSPRYKVAKRGQDVALRCDPISGHVSLFWYQQALGQGPEFLTYFQNEAQLDKSGLPSDRFFAERPEGSVSTLKIQRTQQEDSAVYLCASSSGTGASGANVLTFGAGSRLTVL.